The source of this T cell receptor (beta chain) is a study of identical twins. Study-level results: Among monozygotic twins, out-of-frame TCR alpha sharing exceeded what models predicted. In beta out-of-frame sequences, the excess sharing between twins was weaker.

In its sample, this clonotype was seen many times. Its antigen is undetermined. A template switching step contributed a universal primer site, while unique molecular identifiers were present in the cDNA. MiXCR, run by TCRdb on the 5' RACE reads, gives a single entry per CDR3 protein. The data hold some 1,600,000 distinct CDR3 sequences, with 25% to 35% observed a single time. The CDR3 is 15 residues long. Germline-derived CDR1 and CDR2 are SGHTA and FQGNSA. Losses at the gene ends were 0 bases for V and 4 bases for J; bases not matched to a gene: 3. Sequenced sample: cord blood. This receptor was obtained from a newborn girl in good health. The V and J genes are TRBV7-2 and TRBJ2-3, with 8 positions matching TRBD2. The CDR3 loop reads CASSLASGNPDTQYF. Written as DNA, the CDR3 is TGTGCCAGCAGCTTAGCTAGCGGGAATCCAGATACGCAGTATTTT.